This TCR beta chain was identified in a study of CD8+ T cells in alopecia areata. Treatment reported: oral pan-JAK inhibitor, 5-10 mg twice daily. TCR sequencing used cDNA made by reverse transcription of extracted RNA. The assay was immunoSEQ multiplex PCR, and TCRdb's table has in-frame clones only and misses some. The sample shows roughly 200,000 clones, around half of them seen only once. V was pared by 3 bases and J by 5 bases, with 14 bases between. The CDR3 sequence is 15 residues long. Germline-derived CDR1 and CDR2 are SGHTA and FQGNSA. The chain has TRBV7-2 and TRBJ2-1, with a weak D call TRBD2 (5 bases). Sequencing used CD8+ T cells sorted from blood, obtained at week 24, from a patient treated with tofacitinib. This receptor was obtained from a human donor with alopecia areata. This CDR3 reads CASSFTAARNNEQFF. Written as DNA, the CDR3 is TGTGCCAGCAGCTTCACAGCGGCCCGTAACAATGAGCAGTTCTTC.